This T cell receptor (beta chain) originates from a study of shared clonotypes between healthy human individuals. Positively selected for CCR7, the CD45RO-negative cells used as naive CD8 cells excluded terminally differentiated effector memory CD45RA+ cells. The deep-level immunoSEQ assay was used. Only in-frame clones appear in the TCRdb table, and some are missing; sequencing was by immunoSEQ multiplex PCR. This table has about 610,000 clones, around 96% appearing once. J lost 5 bases, V lost 1 base, and 4 bases had no gene match. Germline assignment: CDR1 SNHLY and CDR2 FYNNEI. This CDR3 contains 14 residues.

This chain joins TRBV2 and TRBJ2-7, with TRBD2 matching 8 bases. The receptor's source is a young woman in good health. The sample taken for sequencing was naive CD8+ T cells sorted from blood. The CDR3 region has the DNA TGTGCCAGCAGTGAAGTTATGACTAGCGACGAGCAGTACTTC. This gives the protein CASSEVMTSDEQYF.